The 15 T cell receptor beta chains below were found in one sample sequenced in a study of blood T cells in healthy people across ages. Primed by a sample-barcoded 5' primer and a J-beta primer mix, a second PCR proceeded for about 7 to 11 cycles. MiXCR, applied by TCRdb to the 5' RACE reads, yields one record per CDR3 protein. Of about 1.5 million distinct CDR3 sequences listed, around 40% are singletons. The sequenced material came from blood. These receptors were taken from a woman in her late teens or twenties in good health.

This clonotype was observed a few times. This chain links TRBV15 with TRBJ1-2; 7 nucleotides match TRBD1. This CDR3 has 16 amino acids. The germline V gene has CDR1 LNHNV and CDR2 YYDKDF (reference sequence). V lost 0 bases to trimming and J lost 2 bases; unmatched junction nucleotides: 6. This chain's CDR3 is CATSRDRTGLNYGYTF. The CDR3 DNA reads as TGTGCCACCAGCAGAGACCGGACAGGACTAAACTATGGCTACACCTTC.

Ten or more counts support this clonotype. The V call is TRBV7-2, the J call TRBJ2-3; 11 bases are shared with TRBD2. Losses at the gene ends were 5 bases for V and 7 bases for J; bases not matched to a gene: 8. Germline CDR1 is SGHTA and CDR2 is FQGNSA. CDR3 size: 15 residues. CDR3 region: CASSPTSGELNTQYF. The CDR3 DNA sequence: TGTGCCAGCAGCCCGACTAGCGGGGAACTTAATACGCAGTATTTT.

This clonotype showed up many times. The chain uses TRBV28 and TRBJ1-1, with unresolved D. The V end lost 5 bases, the J end lost 1 base, and 11 bases lay between the germline ends. Germline CDR1 MDHEN, CDR2 SYDVKM. The CDR3 is 14 amino acids. The CDR3 coding sequence is TGTGCCAGCAGTGAGGACGGGTGGAACACTGAAGCTTTCTTT. Translated, it gives CASSEDGWNTEAFF.

The chain is built from TRBV12-5 and TRBJ2-3; 9 positions match TRBD1. V was clipped by 2 bases and J by 1 base; unmatched bases: 10. The CDR3 contains 18 residues. CDR1 LGHNT and CDR2 FRNRAP come from the germline V gene. This chain's CDR3 is CASGLSPGDRVRTDTQYF. The CDR3 DNA is TGTGCTAGTGGTTTGTCTCCGGGGGACAGGGTACGCACAGATACGCAGTATTTT.

As regards this clonotype: One end of the junction does not line up with germline, which may come from a read error. The V gene is TRBV5-1, the J gene TRBJ2-3; no clear D gene. CDR3 length: 15 amino acids. Per germline, CDR1 SGHRS and CDR2 YFSETQ. CDR3 in DNA: TGCGTCAGCAGCCCTCTCGGAACTAGCACAGATACGCAGTATTTT. This encodes CVSSPLGTSTDTQYF. The full variable domain, in which reference TRBV5-1 and TRBJ2-3 provide the parts outside the CDR3, is KAGVTQTPRYLIKTRGQQVTLSCSPISGHRSVSWYQQTPGQGLQFLFEYFSETQRNKGNFPGRFSGRQFSNSRSEMNVSTLELGDSALYLCVSSPLGTSTDTQYFGPGTRLTVL.

The rearrangement joins TRBV4-1 to TRBJ1-4, with no clear D. This CDR3 region has 15 residues. The ends were cut back, 1 base at V and 5 bases at J, with 11 bases in the middle. Per the germline V gene, CDR1 is MGHRA and CDR2 is YSYEKL. CDR3: CASSQGAVVNEKLFF. For the CDR3, the DNA is TGCGCCAGCAGCCAAGGGGCAGTCGTCAATGAAAAACTGTTTTTT.

V is TRBV29-1 and J is TRBJ1-3, with D unresolved. V was pared by 1 base and J by 0 bases, with 10 bases between. This CDR3 has 15 residues. The germline gives CDR1 SQVTM, CDR2 ANQGSEA. CDR3 residues: CSVEGHPSSGNTIYF. CDR3 sequence (DNA): TGCAGCGTTGAAGGACACCCTAGCTCTGGAAACACCATATATTTT. Combining the CDR3 with reference TRBV29-1 and TRBJ1-3 gives the whole variable domain SAVISQKPSRDICQRGTSLTIQCQVDSQVTMMFWYRQQPGQSLTLIATANQGSEATYESGFVIDKFPISRPNLTFSTLTVSNMSPEDSSIYLCSVEGHPSSGNTIYFGEGSWLTVV.

This clonotype was detected a few times. The chain is built from TRBV6-1 and TRBJ2-2; D uncertain. The ends were cut back, 6 bases at V and 2 bases at J, with 10 bases in the middle. The CDR3 is made up of 14 amino acids. The germline V gene has CDR1 MNHNS and CDR2 SASEGT. This chain's CDR3 is CASSPMLNTGELFF. The CDR3 region has the DNA TGTGCCAGCAGCCCCATGTTAAACACCGGGGAGCTGTTTTTT.

In its sample, this clonotype was seen a few times. The gene calls are TRBV6-5 and TRBJ2-3; D call uncertain. The V gene's germline CDR1 is MNHEY and CDR2 SVGAGI. The V gene lost 2 bases and the J gene lost 1 base, with 10 bases spanning the gap. The CDR3 spans 15 residues. DNA of the CDR3: TGTGCCAGCAGTTACGAAGGGCCTGGCACAGATACGCAGTATTTT. This codes for CASSYEGPGTDTQYF.

The CDR3 region is CSAINLDRGFGYTF. In DNA, the CDR3 is TGCAGTGCTATCAACCTAGACAGGGGCTTTGGCTACACCTTC. This chain links TRBV20-1 with TRBJ1-2, with TRBD1 identical over 8 bases. The germline gives CDR1 DFQATT, CDR2 SNEGSKA (reference sequence). With V trimmed by 4 bases and J by 7 bases, 11 bases remained unmatched. The CDR3 spans 14 residues.

As concerns this clonotype: This clone may be a read error of a much larger clone one base away. This chain joins TRBV10-3 and TRBJ2-1; 10 bases align to TRBD2. Germline V gene data show CDR1 as ENHRY and CDR2 as SYGVKD. This CDR3 contains 14 residues. CDR3 residues: CAMAAGGSYNEQLF. DNA for the CDR3: TGTGCAATGGCAGCGGGGGGGTCCTACAATGAGCAGCTCTTC.

In DNA form, the CDR3 reads TGTGCCAGCAGCCTTACGATGGGCGTAACAGGAGCGAACACTGAAGCTTTCTTT. It encodes CASSLTMGVTGANTEAFF. This chain joins TRBV7-9 and TRBJ1-1; a possible D gene is TRBD1 (5 bases). The CDR3 is 18 residues long. The V gene's germline CDR1 is SEHNR and CDR2 FQNEAQ (reference sequence). V was cut by 5 bases and J by 1 base, with 23 bases left in between.

V usage is TRBV5-1 and J usage is TRBJ2-3; D is possibly TRBD2 (5 bases). The CDR3 extends over 15 amino acids. With 6 bases removed from V and 1 base from J, the gap between germline ends came to 15 bases. Germline V lookup: CDR1 SGHRS, CDR2 YFSETQ. The CDR3 spells CASTGVSPGTDTQYF. The DNA for the CDR3 is TGCGCCAGCACCGGGGTTAGCCCCGGCACAGATACGCAGTATTTT. Together with reference TRBV5-1 and TRBJ2-3, the CDR3 gives the full variable domain: KAGVTQTPRYLIKTRGQQVTLSCSPISGHRSVSWYQQTPGQGLQFLFEYFSETQRNKGNFPGRFSGRQFSNSRSEMNVSTLELGDSALYLCASTGVSPGTDTQYFGPGTRLTVL.

This clonotype came up once. The chain combines TRBV13 with TRBJ1-2; 8 bases map to TRBD1. CDR1 is PRHDT and CDR2 is FYEKMQ in the germline V gene (reference sequence). Trimming at V came to 4 bases and at J to 3 bases, leaving 10 bases not matched to a gene. The CDR3 totals 16 residues. The CDR3 DNA sequence: TGTGCCAGCAGCTCCGGACAGGGAAGAGTAGACTATGGCTACACCTTC. This gives the protein CASSSGQGRVDYGYTF.

The chain carries TRBV20-1 and TRBJ2-7, with unresolved D. Trimming removed 5 bases from V and 3 bases from J, with 14 bases in between. The CDR3 loop spans 13 amino acids. Per germline, CDR1 DFQATT and CDR2 SNEGSKA (reference sequence). CDR3 DNA: TGCAGTGCTCCCCCTCTCCTTAGCTACGAGCAGTACTTC. Protein sequence: CSAPPLLSYEQYF.